One T cell receptor (beta chain) is described in this entry. Donors were grouped by their self-reported clinical history. Recovered status in Cohort 3 required two negative PCRs, clearance, or symptom resolution. In the source study's methods: The authors estimated nucleated cell counts from reference gene primer amplification. Data came from immunoSEQ multiplex PCR; TCRdb stores just in-frame clones and leaves some out. V and J calls and clone size are as listed in that table; D and trimming were resolved from the DNA. The sample consists of over 150,000 clones, approximately 79% of them appearing once. Germline V gene lookup returns CDR1 ENHRY and CDR2 SYGVKD. The CDR3 covers 15 residues. V was pared by 4 bases and J by 6 bases, with 16 bases between. These data are taken from a study of blood T cell repertoires in COVID-19. Study at large: Some COVID-19 samples were acute and others convalescent; all came from the United States, Italy and Spain.

V and J are TRBV10-3 and TRBJ1-5; possible D gene TRBD1, 6 bases. The sample consisted of PBMCs or T cells enriched from blood (not recorded which). This TCR came from a man over 45 who had recovered from COVID-19. The CDR3 DNA reads as TGTGCCATCAGTGCAAAAGAGGGGGTAGGTCAGCCCCAGCATTTT. Its protein is CAISAKEGVGQPQHF.